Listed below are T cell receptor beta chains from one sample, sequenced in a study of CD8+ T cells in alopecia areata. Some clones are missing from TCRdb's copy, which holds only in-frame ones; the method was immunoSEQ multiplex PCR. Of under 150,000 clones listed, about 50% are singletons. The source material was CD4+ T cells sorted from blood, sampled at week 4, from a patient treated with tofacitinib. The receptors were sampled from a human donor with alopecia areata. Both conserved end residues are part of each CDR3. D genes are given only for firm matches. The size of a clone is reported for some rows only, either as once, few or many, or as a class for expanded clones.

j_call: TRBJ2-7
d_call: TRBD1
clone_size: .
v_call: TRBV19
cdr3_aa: CASSRQGDSYEQYF
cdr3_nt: TGTGCCAGTAGCCGACAGGGAGACTCCTACGAGCAGTACTTC

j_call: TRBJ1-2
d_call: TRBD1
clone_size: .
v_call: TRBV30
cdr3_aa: CAWNIRAGTGSRNYGYTF
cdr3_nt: TGTGCCTGGAATATTAGGGCAGGGACAGGATCCCGGAACTATGGCTACACCTTC

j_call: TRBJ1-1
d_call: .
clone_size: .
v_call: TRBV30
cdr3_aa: CAWSVDYRQAFF
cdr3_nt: TGTGCCTGGAGTGTAGACTACCGCCAAGCTTTCTTT

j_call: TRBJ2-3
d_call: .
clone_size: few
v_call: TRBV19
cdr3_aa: CASSAQWTDTQYF
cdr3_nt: TGTGCCAGTAGCGCCCAATGGACAGATACGCAGTATTTT

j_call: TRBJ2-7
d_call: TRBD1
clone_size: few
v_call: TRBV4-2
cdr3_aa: CASSRDLQGVALEQYF
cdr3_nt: TGTGCCAGCAGCCGAGACTTACAGGGGGTGGCGCTCGAGCAGTACTTC

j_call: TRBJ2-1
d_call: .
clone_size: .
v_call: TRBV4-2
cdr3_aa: CASSPRLQGVKNNEQFF
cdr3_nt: TGTGCCAGCAGCCCGCGTTTACAGGGCGTGAAAAACAATGAGCAGTTCTTC

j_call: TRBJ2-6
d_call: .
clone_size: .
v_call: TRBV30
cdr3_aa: CAWSVIRKSGANVLTF
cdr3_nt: TGTGCCTGGAGTGTTATCCGGAAGTCCGGGGCCAACGTCCTGACTTTC

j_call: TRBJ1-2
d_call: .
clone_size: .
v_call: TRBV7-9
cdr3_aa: CASKISGVYGYTF
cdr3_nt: TGTGCCAGCAAAATCTCGGGGGTATATGGCTACACCTTC

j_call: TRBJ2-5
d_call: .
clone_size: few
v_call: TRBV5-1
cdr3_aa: CASSFPAETQYF
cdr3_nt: TGCGCCAGCAGCTTTCCCGCAGAGACCCAGTACTTC

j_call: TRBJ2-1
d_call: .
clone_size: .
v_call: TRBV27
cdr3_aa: CASTPTGSYNEQFF
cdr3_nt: TGTGCCAGCACCCCCACCGGCTCCTACAATGAGCAGTTCTTC

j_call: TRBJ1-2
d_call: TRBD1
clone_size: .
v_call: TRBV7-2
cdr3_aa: CASSPRQGRNGYTF
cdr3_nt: TGTGCCAGCAGCCCAAGACAGGGGAGGAATGGCTACACCTTC

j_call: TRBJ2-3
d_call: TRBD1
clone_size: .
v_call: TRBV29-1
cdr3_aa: CSVWDRATDTQYF
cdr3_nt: TGCAGCGTTTGGGACAGGGCCACAGATACGCAGTATTTT

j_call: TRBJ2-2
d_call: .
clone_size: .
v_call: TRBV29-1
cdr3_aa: CSVDGQYTGELFF
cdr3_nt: TGCAGCGTTGATGGACAGTACACCGGGGAGCTGTTTTTT

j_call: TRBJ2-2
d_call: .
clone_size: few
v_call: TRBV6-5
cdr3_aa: CASSYSRGNTGELFF
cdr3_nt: TGTGCCAGCAGTTACTCGAGGGGTAACACCGGGGAGCTGTTTTTT

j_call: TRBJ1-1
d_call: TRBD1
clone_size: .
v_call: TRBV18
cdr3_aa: CASSPPDLQGAGTEAFF
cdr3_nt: TGTGCCAGCTCACCACCGGATCTACAGGGGGCCGGAACTGAAGCTTTCTTT

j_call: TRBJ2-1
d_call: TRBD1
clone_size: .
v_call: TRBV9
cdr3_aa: CASSPPGTVLHEQFF
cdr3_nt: TGTGCCAGCAGCCCACCCGGGACAGTACTTCATGAGCAGTTCTTC

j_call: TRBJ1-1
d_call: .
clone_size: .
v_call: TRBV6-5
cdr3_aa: CASSSSGLSEAFF
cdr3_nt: .

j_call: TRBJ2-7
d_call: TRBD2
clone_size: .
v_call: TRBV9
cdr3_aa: CASSVGPGRGSYEQYF
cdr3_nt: TGTGCCAGCAGCGTAGGACCCGGGAGGGGAAGCTACGAGCAGTACTTC

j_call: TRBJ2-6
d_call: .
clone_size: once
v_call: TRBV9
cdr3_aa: CASKDGGDVFSGANVLTF
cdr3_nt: TGTGCCAGCAAAGACGGCGGGGACGTCTTCTCTGGGGCCAACGTCCTGACTTTC

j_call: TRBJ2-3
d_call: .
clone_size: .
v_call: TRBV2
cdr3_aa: CASKAGTDTQYF
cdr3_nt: TGTGCCAGCAAGGCAGGCACAGATACGCAGTATTTT

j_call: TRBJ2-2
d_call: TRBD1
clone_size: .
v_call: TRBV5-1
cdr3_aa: CASSRDRINTGELFF
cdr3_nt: TGCGCCAGCAGCCGGGACAGAATCAACACCGGGGAGCTGTTTTTT

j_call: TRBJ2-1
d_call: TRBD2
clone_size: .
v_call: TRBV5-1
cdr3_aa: CASSYQASGGTNEQFF
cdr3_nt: TGCGCCAGCAGCTATCAGGCTAGCGGGGGTACCAATGAGCAGTTCTTC

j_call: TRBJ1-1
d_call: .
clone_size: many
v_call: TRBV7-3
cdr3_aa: CASSLRQNTEAFF
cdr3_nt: TGTGCCAGCAGCTTAAGGCAGAACACTGAAGCTTTCTTT

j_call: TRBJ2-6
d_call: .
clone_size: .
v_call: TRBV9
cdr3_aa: CASSVETGTSGANVLTF
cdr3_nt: TGTGCCAGCAGCGTAGAGACAGGAACCTCTGGGGCCAACGTCCTGACTTTC

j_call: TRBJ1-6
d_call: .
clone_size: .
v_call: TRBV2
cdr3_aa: CASNSGQIMNSPLHF
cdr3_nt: TGTGCCAGCAATTCCGGACAGATAATGAATTCACCCCTCCACTTT

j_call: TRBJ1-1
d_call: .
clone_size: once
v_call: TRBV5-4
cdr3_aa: CASSFQGMNTEAFF
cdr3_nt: TGTGCCAGCAGCTTTCAGGGGATGAACACTGAAGCTTTCTTT

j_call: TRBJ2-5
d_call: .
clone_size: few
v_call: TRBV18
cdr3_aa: CASSPRGETQYF
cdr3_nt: TGTGCCAGCTCACCCCGGGGAGAGACCCAGTACTTC

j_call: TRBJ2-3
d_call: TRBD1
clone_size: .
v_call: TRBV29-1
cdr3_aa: CSVEDQGRGLSTDTQYF
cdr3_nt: TGCAGCGTTGAAGATCAGGGAAGGGGGCTTAGCACAGATACGCAGTATTTT

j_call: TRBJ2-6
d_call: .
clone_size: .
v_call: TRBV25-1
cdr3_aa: CASSEWGSGANVLTF
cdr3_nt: TGTGCCAGCAGTGAATGGGGGTCTGGGGCCAACGTCCTGACTTTC

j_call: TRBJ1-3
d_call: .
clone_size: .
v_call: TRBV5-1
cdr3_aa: CASSLDSGDTIYF
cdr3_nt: TGCGCCAGCAGCCTGGACAGTGGAGACACCATATATTTT

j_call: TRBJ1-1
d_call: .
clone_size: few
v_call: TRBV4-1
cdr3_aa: CASSQVGLNTEAFF
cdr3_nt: TGCGCCAGCAGCCAAGTAGGGTTGAACACTGAAGCTTTCTTT

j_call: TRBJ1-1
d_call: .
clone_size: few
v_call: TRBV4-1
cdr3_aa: CASSQPVNRAPEAFF
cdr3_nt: TGCGCCAGCAGCCAACCCGTGAACAGGGCCCCTGAAGCTTTCTTT

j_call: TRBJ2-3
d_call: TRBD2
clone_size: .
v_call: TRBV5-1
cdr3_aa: CASSLELAGGTQYF
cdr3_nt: TGCGCCAGCAGCTTGGAACTAGCGGGGGGTACGCAGTATTTT

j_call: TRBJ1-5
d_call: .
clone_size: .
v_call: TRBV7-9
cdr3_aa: CASSFEAQPQHF
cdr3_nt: TGTGCCAGCAGCTTTGAGGCCCAGCCCCAGCATTTT

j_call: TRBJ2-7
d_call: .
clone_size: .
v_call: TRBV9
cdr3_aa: CASSGLGSYEQYF
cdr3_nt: TGTGCCAGCAGCGGACTGGGTTCCTACGAGCAGTACTTC

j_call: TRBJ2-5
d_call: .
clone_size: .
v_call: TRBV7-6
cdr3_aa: CASHRGETQYF
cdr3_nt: TGTGCCAGCCACCGCGGAGAGACCCAGTACTTC

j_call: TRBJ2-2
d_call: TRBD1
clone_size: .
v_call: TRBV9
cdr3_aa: CASSVDGTGYTGELFF
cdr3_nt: TGTGCCAGCAGCGTAGATGGGACAGGGTACACCGGGGAGCTGTTTTTT